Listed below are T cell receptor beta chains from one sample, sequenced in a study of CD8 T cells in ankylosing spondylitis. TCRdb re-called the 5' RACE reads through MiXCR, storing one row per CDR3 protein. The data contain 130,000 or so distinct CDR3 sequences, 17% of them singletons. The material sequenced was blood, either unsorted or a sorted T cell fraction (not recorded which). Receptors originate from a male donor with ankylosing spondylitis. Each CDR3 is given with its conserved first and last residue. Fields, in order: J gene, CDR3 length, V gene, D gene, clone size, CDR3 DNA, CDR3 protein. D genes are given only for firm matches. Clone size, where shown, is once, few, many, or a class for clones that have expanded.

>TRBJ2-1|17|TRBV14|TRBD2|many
TGTGCCAGCAGCCGGAGACTAGCGGCTGGAGAGGACAAAGAGCAGTTCTTC
CASSRRLAAGEDKEQFF
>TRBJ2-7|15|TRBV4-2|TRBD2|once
TGTGCCAGCAGCCTTCTAGCGGGACGTTCTGAGGAGCAGTACTTC
CASSLLAGRSEEQYF
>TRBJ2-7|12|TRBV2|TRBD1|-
TGTGCTACCCGGGACAGGGGGTCCGAGCAGTACTTC
CATRDRGSEQYF
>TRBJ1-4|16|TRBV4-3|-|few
TGCGCCAGCAGCCAAGAAGGGGTTGGTGCTAATGAAAAACTGTTTTTT
CASSQEGVGANEKLFF
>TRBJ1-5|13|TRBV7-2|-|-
TGTGCCAGCAGCCACCCCTACAATCAGCCCCAGCATTTT
CASSHPYNQPQHF
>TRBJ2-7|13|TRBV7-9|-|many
TGTGCCAGCCGTACCAGTGGGGCGGCCGAGCAGTACTTC
CASRTSGAAEQYF
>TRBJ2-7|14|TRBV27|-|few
TGTGCCAGCAGCCGGGGGTCAGGGATCTACGAGCAGTACTTC
CASSRGSGIYEQYF
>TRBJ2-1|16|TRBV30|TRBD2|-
TGTGCCTGGAGGACCCGGCGGGCGGGAGGGGGCAATGAGCAGTTCTTC
CAWRTRRAGGGNEQFF
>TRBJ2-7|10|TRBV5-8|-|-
TGTGCCAGCAGTTTCACCGAGCAGTACTTC
CASSFTEQYF
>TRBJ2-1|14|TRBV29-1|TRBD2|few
TGCAGCGTTGTCGCGGGAGTAGCCTACAATGAGCAGTTCTTC
CSVVAGVAYNEQFF
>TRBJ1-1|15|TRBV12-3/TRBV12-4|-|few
TGTGCCAGCAGTTTAGGTGGGGTAGGTTTCACTGAAGCTTTCTTT
CASSLGGVGFTEAFF
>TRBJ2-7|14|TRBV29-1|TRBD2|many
TGCAGCGTTGAAACTAGCGGGCTCTCCTACGAGCAGTACTTC
CSVETSGLSYEQYF
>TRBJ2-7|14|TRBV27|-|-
TGTGCCAGCAGTTTCGACGGGACCGGCTACGAGCAGTACTTC
CASSFDGTGYEQYF
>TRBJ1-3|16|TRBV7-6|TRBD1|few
TGTGCCAGCAGCTCGGGACAGGCGGGTTCTGGAAACACCATATATTTT
CASSSGQAGSGNTIYF
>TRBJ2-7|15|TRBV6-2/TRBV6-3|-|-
TGTGCCAGCAGTTACTCGAGGTCTAGCGTTTACGAGCAGTACTTC
CASSYSRSSVYEQYF
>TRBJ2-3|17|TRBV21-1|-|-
TGTGCCAGCAGCATCCGGGACAGGGGGCGCAGGGCAGATACGCAGTATTTT
CASSIRDRGRRADTQYF